A selection of T cell receptor beta chains follows, all from one sample in a study of T cells in Graves' hyperthyroidism and ophthalmopathy. Via MiXCR, TCRdb re-called the multiplex PCR reads, giving one row per CDR3 protein. The data contain about 420,000 distinct CDR3 sequences, about 15% of them seen just once; the ten biggest clones take up roughly 13%. Source material: blood. The receptor source for this set is a woman aged 18-29 years with Graves' hyperthyroidism. CDR3s include the opening cysteine and the closing phenylalanine or tryptophan. Fields, in order: J gene, V gene, clone size, D gene, CDR3 DNA, CDR3 protein. The D gene is left open where the match is weak. For some rows the clone size is stated as once, few or many, or as a class when expanded; others skip it.

>TRBJ2-1|TRBV10-3|.|.
TGTGCCATCAGTGAGTCGGGTGATGCCTACAATGAGCAGTCCTTC
CAISESGDAYNEQSF
>TRBJ2-7|TRBV10-1|few|TRBD2
TGCGCCAGCAGTGTTCCAGCGGGGGGAAACGAGCAGTACTTC
CASSVPAGGNEQYF
>TRBJ2-7|TRBV7-9|many|.
TGTGCCAGCAGCACGGACAGCTTAGGCTACGAGCAGTACTTC
CASSTDSLGYEQYF
>TRBJ2-1|TRBV5-1|.|TRBD2
TGCGCCAGCAGCTTGGTAGCGGGAGACTCCAATGAGCAGTTCTTC
CASSLVAGDSNEQFF
>TRBJ2-7|TRBV20-1|.|TRBD1
TGCAGTGCTAGGTGGGACAGGGGGCTTGGTGAGCAGTACTTC
CSARWDRGLGEQYF
>TRBJ1-1|TRBV30|.|.
TGTGCCTGGAGTTGGGTTGGGAGAGGAGAAGCTTTCTTT
CAWSWVGRGEAFF
>TRBJ2-7|TRBV27|many|TRBD2
TGTGCCAGCAGTTCAGAAGCGGGAGGGTCCTACGAGCAGTACTTC
CASSSEAGGSYEQYF
>TRBJ1-4|TRBV28|many|.
TGTGCCAGCAGTTGGGCAACTAATGAAAAACTGTTTTTT
CASSWATNEKLFF
>TRBJ2-7|TRBV24-1|many|TRBD1
TGTGCCACCAGTGATGGACAGGGATTAGGCGAGCAGTACTTC
CATSDGQGLGEQYF
>TRBJ1-5|TRBV20-1|few|.
TGCAGTGCTCCCCGGGGGGTGGGCAATCAGCCCCAGCATTTT
CSAPRGVGNQPQHF
>TRBJ1-1|TRBV4-1|.|.
TGCGCCAGCAGCCAAGTTGGAGGGTTGGACACTGAAGCTTTCTTT
CASSQVGGLDTEAFF
>TRBJ2-7|TRBV6-2/TRBV6-3|few|TRBD1
TGTGCCAGCAGTTATCCCGGGACAGCCTCCTACGAGCAGTACTTC
CASSYPGTASYEQYF
>TRBJ2-1|TRBV2|.|.
TGTGCCACCAGTGATTTAGAGGCGAGCTCCTACAATGAGCAGTTCTTC
CATSDLEASSYNEQFF
>TRBJ2-2|TRBV12-3/TRBV12-4|.|.
TGTGCCAGCAGCCCCACAACAGCAGGAAACACCGGGGAGCTGTTTTTT
CASSPTTAGNTGELFF
>TRBJ2-1|TRBV5-1|many|TRBD2
TGCGCCAGCACTGTTCGGCGGGGGGGCTCCTACAATGAGCAGTTCTTC
CASTVRRGGSYNEQFF
>TRBJ2-7|TRBV11-2|many|.
TGTGCCAGCAGCCTACTAGAATTCGGCTACGAGCAGTACTTC
CASSLLEFGYEQYF
>TRBJ1-1|TRBV6-6|.|.
TGTGCCAGCAGTTACCGAACAATATGGGGGGCGGTGAACACTGAAGCTTTCTTT
CASSYRTIWGAVNTEAFF
>TRBJ1-2|TRBV15|.|.
TGTGCCACCAGCACCTACCAGGGAAACTATGGCTACACCTTC
CATSTYQGNYGYTF
>TRBJ2-3|TRBV27|many|.
TGTGCCAGCAGTCCGTCCCATAGACGGGATACGCAGTATTTT
CASSPSHRRDTQYF
>TRBJ2-4|TRBV15|few|TRBD2
TGTGCCACCAGCAGAGGTGGACTAGCGGAAGCCAAAAACATTCAGTACTTC
CATSRGGLAEAKNIQYF
>TRBJ2-7|TRBV6-1|many|.
TGTGCCAGCAGTGAGTGGGACTCCTACGAGCAGTACTTC
CASSEWDSYEQYF
>TRBJ2-1|TRBV7-2|many|.
TGTGCCAGCAGCGCGAGGGGGAACAATGAGCAGTTCTTC
CASSARGNNEQFF
>TRBJ1-3|TRBV5-1|few|TRBD1
TGCGCCAGCAGCTTGGTTCCGGGACAGGGGGCTGGAAACACCATATATTTT
CASSLVPGQGAGNTIYF
>TRBJ1-2|TRBV4-3|few|TRBD1
TGCGCCAGCAGCCAAGACCCGGGACAGGTCAACTATGGCTACACCTTC
CASSQDPGQVNYGYTF
>TRBJ2-1|TRBV2|many|TRBD2
TGTGCCAGCAGTGTGACTAGCGGGGATTACAATGAGCAGTTCTTC
CASSVTSGDYNEQFF
>TRBJ2-4|TRBV28|many|TRBD2
TGTGCCAGCAGTCAGTGGACTAGCGGGAGGGGAGTAGCCAAAAACATTCAGTACTTC
CASSQWTSGRGVAKNIQYF
>TRBJ1-2|TRBV6-1|many|TRBD1
TGTGCCAGCCAACGCAGGGGGCATAACTATGGCTACACCTTC
CASQRRGHNYGYTF
>TRBJ1-1|TRBV20-1|many|.
TGCAGTGCTAGAGTCCAGGAGAACACTGAAGCTTTCTTT
CSARVQENTEAFF
>TRBJ2-5|TRBV5-6|.|TRBD1
TGTGCCAGCAGCTTGGCGACAGGGATAGTAGAGACCCAGTACTTC
CASSLATGIVETQYF
>TRBJ1-5|TRBV6-1|.|.
TGTGCCGGCAATCCCCCCAATCAGCCCCAGCATTTT
CAGNPPNQPQHF
>TRBJ1-5|TRBV28|many|.
TGTGCCAGCAATTACGACATACAGCCCCAGCATTTT
CASNYDIQPQHF
>TRBJ2-7|TRBV5-6|many|.
TGTGCCAGCAGCTTGGACTTATACTACGAGCAGTACTTC
CASSLDLYYEQYF
>TRBJ2-3|TRBV4-2|.|.
TGTGCCAGCAGCCAAGAGGGGGGTCAGGCGCGCACAGATACGCAGTATTTT
CASSQEGGQARTDTQYF
>TRBJ2-1|TRBV2|many|.
TGTGCCAGCAGGGTAGACAATGAGCAGTTCTTC
CASRVDNEQFF
>TRBJ2-7|TRBV2|many|.
TGTGCCAGCAGTGAATGGTACGAGCAGTACTTC
CASSEWYEQYF
>TRBJ2-1|TRBV3-1|.|TRBD2
TGTGCCAGCAGCCAGGGGGGGATGACCTACAATGAGCAGTTCTTC
CASSQGGMTYNEQFF
>TRBJ1-1|TRBV7-3|.|.
TGTGCCAGCAGCTTAATGACCAACACTGAAGCTTTCTTT
CASSLMTNTEAFF
>TRBJ1-1|TRBV12-3/TRBV12-4|many|TRBD1
TGTGCCAGCAGACCGGCTCCGGGACAGGGGGCTCTGAACACTGAAGCTTTCTTT
CASRPAPGQGALNTEAFF
>TRBJ1-1|TRBV19|.|TRBD1
TGTGCCAGTAGTATTCGGACAGGGGTGACTGAAGCTTTCTTT
CASSIRTGVTEAFF
>TRBJ2-3|TRBV12-3/TRBV12-4|.|TRBD2
TGTGCCAGTCAACCAGCGGGAAGCACAGATACGCAGTATTTT
CASQPAGSTDTQYF
>TRBJ2-3|TRBV19|many|.
TGTGCCAGTAGTATAGGTGGGGGGGCCACCTCCACAGATACGCAGTATTTT
CASSIGGGATSTDTQYF
>TRBJ2-5|TRBV2|many|.
TGTGCCACCGACCTCGGTAGGGGCCGTCAAGAGACCCAGTACTTC
CATDLGRGRQETQYF
>TRBJ1-5|TRBV3-1|many|.
TGTGCCAGCAGCTCCCATAAGGGGAGCAATCAGCCCCAGCATTTT
CASSSHKGSNQPQHF
>TRBJ1-5|TRBV15|many|.
TGTGCCACCAGCCCCACCCGCCATCAGCCCCAGCATTTT
CATSPTRHQPQHF
>TRBJ1-2|TRBV20-1|few|TRBD1
TGCAGTGCTAACAGACAGGGGGCGCTAAGTGATGGCTACACCTTC
CSANRQGALSDGYTF
>TRBJ1-6|TRBV7-2|.|TRBD1
TGTGCCAGCAGCTCCGGACAGGGGTGGTCACCCCTCCACTTT
CASSSGQGWSPLHF
>TRBJ1-6|TRBV20-1|many|TRBD1
TGCAGTGCAGAGAAGGGGGCTAATTCACCCCTCCACTTT
CSAEKGANSPLHF
>TRBJ1-2|TRBV9|.|.
TGTGCCAGCAGCCCCCTGGCGGCGGCGGGCAATGGCTACACCTTC
CASSPLAAAGNGYTF
>TRBJ1-3|TRBV6-1|few|.
TGTGCCAGCATCCGAGGTAGTCCCCGCTCTGGAAACACCATATATTTT
CASIRGSPRSGNTIYF
>TRBJ2-7|TRBV28|many|.
TGTGCCAGCAGTACTACAGAAAAACGGGGCTACGAGCAGTACTTC
CASSTTEKRGYEQYF
>TRBJ2-7|TRBV5-1|many|TRBD2
TGCGCCAGCAGCCCTCAGAGTAGCGGGAGTTACTACGAGCAGTACTTC
CASSPQSSGSYYEQYF
>TRBJ2-7|TRBV28|.|.
TGTGCCAGCAGTTTATTGGGGCTCTACGAGCAGTACTTC
CASSLLGLYEQYF
>TRBJ2-1|TRBV20-1|few|.
TGCAGTGCTAGAGATTTAAGTAAGCAGTTCTTC
CSARDLSKQFF
>TRBJ2-7|TRBV27|many|.
TGTGCCAGCAGTGGCAATGACAGGTACTACGAGCAGTACTTC
CASSGNDRYYEQYF
>TRBJ2-3|TRBV29-1|.|TRBD2
TGCAGCGTGCGGGGGGGAACCACAGATACGCAGTATTTT
CSVRGGTTDTQYF
>TRBJ2-5|TRBV7-2|many|.
TGTGCCAGCAGCTTAAATAAGGGGTGGGAGACCCAGTACTTC
CASSLNKGWETQYF
>TRBJ2-1|TRBV18|many|.
TGTGCCAGCTCACCACTGTCCAGGGGAGAAAAAGAGCAGTTCTTC
CASSPLSRGEKEQFF